Below, 8 T cell receptor beta chains from the same sample are listed, as sequenced in a study of patients and donors after allogeneic stem cell transplantation. Using its own MiXCR run on the RT-PCR reads, TCRdb lists one record per CDR3 protein. The sample yields approximately 90,000 distinct CDR3 sequences, around 5% seen once. The source material was blood, either unsorted or a sorted T cell fraction (not recorded which). These receptors originate from a human donor who was either an allogeneic HSCT recipient or a stem cell or donor lymphocyte infusion donor (not recorded which). It is not recorded whose cells these are; they may come from a transplant donor.

The sample holds a few counts of this clonotype. V and J are TRBV28 and TRBJ1-1; TRBD1 matches 9 bases. This CDR3 is built from 17 residues. The V gene's germline CDR1 is MDHEN and CDR2 SYDVKM. The trim removed 7 bases at V and 3 bases at J, leaving 15 bases unmatched. The CDR3 DNA reads as TGTGCCAGCACCAGACCCCGGGCGTACAGGGGGCACACTGAAGCTTTCTTT. It translates to CASTRPRAYRGHTEAFF. Full variable domain (missing parts from reference TRBV28 and TRBJ1-1): DVKVTQSSRYLVKRTGEKVFLECVQDMDHENMFWYRQDPGLGLRLIYFSYDVKMKEKGDIPEGYSVSREKKERFSLILESASTNQTSMYLCASTRPRAYRGHTEAFFGQGTRLTVV.

This clonotype was seen at least ten times. The chain joins TRBV20-1 to TRBJ1-6, with 7 bases that match TRBD1. Germline CDR1 DFQATT, CDR2 SNEGSKA (reference sequence). The CDR3 covers 16 residues. Trimming took 0 bases from V and 7 from J; bases not matched to a gene: 9. CDR3 sequence reads: CSARDGRGRANSPLHF. CDR3 sequence (DNA): TGCAGTGCTAGAGATGGGAGGGGGCGGGCCAATTCACCCCTCCACTTT.

This clonotype has more than one count but fewer than ten. The rearrangement joins TRBV5-1 to TRBJ2-2, with 8 nucleotides matching TRBD1. CDR1 and CDR2 from the germline V gene are SGHRS and YFSETQ. V shed 4 bases and J 7 bases; nucleotides not matched to a gene: 9. This CDR3 has 15 residues. Here the CDR3 reads CASSPGPQGGGELFF. Written as DNA, the CDR3 is TGCGCCAGCAGCCCCGGACCACAGGGGGGCGGGGAGCTGTTTTTT.

Ten or more counts support this clonotype. The chain carries TRBV7-3 and TRBJ2-2; D is unresolved. V gave up 5 bases and J gave up 2 bases, with 9 bases separating them. This CDR3 region has 14 residues. The germline gives CDR1 SGHTA, CDR2 FQGTGA. In nucleotides, the CDR3 is TGTGCCAGCAGCCTAGACTTAAACACCGGGGAGCTGTTTTTT. Protein sequence: CASSLDLNTGELFF.

In its sample, this clonotype was seen many times. The chain uses TRBV24-1 and TRBJ2-2; D uncertain. CDR1 and CDR2 (germline): KGHDR, SFDVKD. This CDR3 region has 17 residues. The ends were cut back, 1 base at V and 3 bases at J, with 14 bases in the middle. For the CDR3, the DNA is TGTGCCACCAGTGATTTTTCTCCCGCCTCCTACACCGGGGAGCTGTTTTTT. Translation: CATSDFSPASYTGELFF.

This clonotype was detected many times. This chain joins TRBV10-3 and TRBJ2-5; D call uncertain. Trimming took 5 bases from V and 1 from J, leaving 8 bases between them. This CDR3 is 13 amino acids long. Germline lookup yields CDR1 ENHRY and CDR2 SYGVKD. CDR3 amino acids: CAISQPGQETQYF. CDR3 DNA sequence: TGTGCCATCAGTCAACCAGGCCAAGAGACCCAGTACTTC.

This clonotype occurred a few times. The V call is TRBV21-1, the J call TRBJ1-2; TRBD1 is the table's D call, not checked against the DNA. TRBV21-1 is a documented pseudogene. This CDR3 spans 17 amino acids. CDR3 sequence reads: CASSRGSRGKPNYGYTF. As DNA, the CDR3 is TGTGCCAGCTCAAGGGGGTCAAGGGGGAAGCCTAACTATGGCTACACCTTC.

This chain links TRBV5-4 with TRBJ2-6; unclear D gene. V was cut by 0 bases and J by 4 bases, with 8 bases left in between. The CDR3 has 15 amino acids. CDR1 SGHNT and CDR2 YYREEE come from the germline V gene (reference sequence). The CDR3 here is CASSLGLPGANVLTF. The CDR3 nucleotides are TGTGCCAGCAGCTTGGGTCTCCCGGGGGCCAACGTCCTGACTTTC.